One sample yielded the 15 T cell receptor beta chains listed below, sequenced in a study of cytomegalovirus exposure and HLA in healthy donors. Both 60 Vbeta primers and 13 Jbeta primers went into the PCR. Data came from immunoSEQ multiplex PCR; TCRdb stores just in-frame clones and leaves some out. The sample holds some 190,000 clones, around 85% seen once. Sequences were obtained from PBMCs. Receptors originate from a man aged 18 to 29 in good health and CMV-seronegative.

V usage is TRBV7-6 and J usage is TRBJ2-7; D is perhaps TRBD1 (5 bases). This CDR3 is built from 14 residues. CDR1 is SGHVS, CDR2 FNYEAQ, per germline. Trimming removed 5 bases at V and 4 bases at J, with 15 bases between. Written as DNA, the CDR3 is TGTGCCAGCAGCGTCGCTGATTCAGGGTACGAGCAGTACTTC. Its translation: CASSVADSGYEQYF.

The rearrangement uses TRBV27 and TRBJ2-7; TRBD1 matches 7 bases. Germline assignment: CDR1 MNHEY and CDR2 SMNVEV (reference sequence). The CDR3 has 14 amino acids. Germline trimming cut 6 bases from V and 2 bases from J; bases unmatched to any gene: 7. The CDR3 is CASSLTGITYEQYF. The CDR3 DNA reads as TGTGCCAGCAGCCTGACAGGGATTACCTACGAGCAGTACTTC.

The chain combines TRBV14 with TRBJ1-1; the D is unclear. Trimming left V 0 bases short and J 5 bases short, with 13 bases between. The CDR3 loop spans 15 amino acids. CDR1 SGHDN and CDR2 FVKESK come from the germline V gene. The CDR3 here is CASSQDRARRTEAFF. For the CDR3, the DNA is TGTGCCAGCAGCCAAGATCGGGCGAGGAGGACTGAAGCTTTCTTT. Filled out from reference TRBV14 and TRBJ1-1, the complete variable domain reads EAGVTQFPSHSVIEKGQTVTLRCDPISGHDNLYWYRRVMGKEIKFLLHFVKESKQDESGMPNNRFLAERTGGTYSTLKVQPAELEDSGVYFCASSQDRARRTEAFFGQGTRLTVV.

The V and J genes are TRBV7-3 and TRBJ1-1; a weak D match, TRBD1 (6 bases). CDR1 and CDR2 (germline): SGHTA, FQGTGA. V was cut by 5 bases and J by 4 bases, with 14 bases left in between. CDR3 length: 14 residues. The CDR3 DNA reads TGTGCCAGCAGCCCGAGGGGGAGCGGCACTGAAGCTTTCTTT. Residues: CASSPRGSGTEAFF.

CDR3 protein: CASSQATSGRAGIAYEQYF. The CDR3 DNA reads TGCGCCAGCAGCCAAGCAACTAGCGGGAGGGCAGGTATAGCCTACGAGCAGTACTTC. This sequence joins TRBV4-1 and TRBJ2-7, with TRBD2 identical over 13 bases. The V segment lost 1 base and the J segment 2 bases; nucleotides outside the gene matches: 11. The germline V gene encodes CDR1 MGHRA and CDR2 YSYEKL. This CDR3 is built from 19 residues.

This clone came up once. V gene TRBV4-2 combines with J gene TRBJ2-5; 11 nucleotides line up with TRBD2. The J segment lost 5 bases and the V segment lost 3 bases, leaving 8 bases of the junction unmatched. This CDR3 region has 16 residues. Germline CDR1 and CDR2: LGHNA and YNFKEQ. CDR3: CASSQLTSGGVETQYF. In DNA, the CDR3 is TGTGCCAGCAGCCAGCTCACTAGCGGGGGCGTGGAGACCCAGTACTTC.

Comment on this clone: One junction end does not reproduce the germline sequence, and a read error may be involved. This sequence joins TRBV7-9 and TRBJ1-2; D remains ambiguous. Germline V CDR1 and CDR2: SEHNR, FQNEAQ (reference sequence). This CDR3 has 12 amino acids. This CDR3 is CSSSLYGYGYTF. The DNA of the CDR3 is TGTTCCAGCAGCTTATACGGTTATGGCTACACCTTC.

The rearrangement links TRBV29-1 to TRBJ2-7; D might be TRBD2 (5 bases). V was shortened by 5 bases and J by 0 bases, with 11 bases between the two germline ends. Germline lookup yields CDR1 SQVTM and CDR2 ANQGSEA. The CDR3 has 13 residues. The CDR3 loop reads CSVFGGSSYEQYF. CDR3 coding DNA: TGCAGCGTTTTCGGCGGGTCCTCCTACGAGCAGTACTTC.

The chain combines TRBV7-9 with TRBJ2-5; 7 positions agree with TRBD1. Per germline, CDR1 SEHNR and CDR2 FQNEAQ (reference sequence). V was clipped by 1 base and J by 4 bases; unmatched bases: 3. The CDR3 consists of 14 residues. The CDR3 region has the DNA TGTGCCAGCAGCTTAGGGACAGGAGTAGAGACCCAGTACTTC. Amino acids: CASSLGTGVETQYF.

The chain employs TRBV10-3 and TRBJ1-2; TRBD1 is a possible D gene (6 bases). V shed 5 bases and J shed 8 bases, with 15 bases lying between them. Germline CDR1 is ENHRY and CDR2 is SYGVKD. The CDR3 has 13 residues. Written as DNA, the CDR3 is TGTGCCATCAGTACAAACAGGGTCGGAGGCTACACCTTC. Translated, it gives CAISTNRVGGYTF.

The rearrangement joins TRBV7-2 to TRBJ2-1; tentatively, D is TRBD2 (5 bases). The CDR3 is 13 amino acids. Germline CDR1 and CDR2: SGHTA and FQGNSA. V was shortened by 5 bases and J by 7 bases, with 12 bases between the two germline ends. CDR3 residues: CASSHGLGNEQFF. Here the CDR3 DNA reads TGTGCCAGCAGCCACGGACTGGGGAATGAGCAGTTCTTC. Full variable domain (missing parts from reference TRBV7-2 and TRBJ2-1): GAGVSQSPSNKVTEKGKDVELRCDPISGHTALYWYRQSLGQGLEFLIYFQGNSAPDKSGLPSDRFSAERTGGSVSTLTIQRTQQEDSAVYLCASSHGLGNEQFFGPGTRLTVL.

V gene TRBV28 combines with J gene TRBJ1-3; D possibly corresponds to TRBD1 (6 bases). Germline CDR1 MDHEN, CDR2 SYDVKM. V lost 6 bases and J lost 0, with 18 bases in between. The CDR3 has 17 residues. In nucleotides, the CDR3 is TGTGCCAGCAGGGGACGGGACATCGTGGGCTCTGGAAACACCATATATTTT. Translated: CASRGRDIVGSGNTIYF.

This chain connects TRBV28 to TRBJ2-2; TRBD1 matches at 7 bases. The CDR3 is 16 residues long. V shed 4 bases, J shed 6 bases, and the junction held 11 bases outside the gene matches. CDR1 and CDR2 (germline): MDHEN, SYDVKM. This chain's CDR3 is CASSSATGNDAGELFF. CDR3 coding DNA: TGTGCCAGCAGTTCCGCGACAGGGAACGACGCCGGGGAGCTGTTTTTT.

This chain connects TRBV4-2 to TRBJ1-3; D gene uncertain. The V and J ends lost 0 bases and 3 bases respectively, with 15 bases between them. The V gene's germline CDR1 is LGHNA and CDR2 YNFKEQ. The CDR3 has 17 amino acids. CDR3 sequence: CASSQDRNVQLGNTIYF. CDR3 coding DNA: TGTGCCAGCAGCCAAGATCGAAACGTTCAACTTGGAAACACCATATATTTT.

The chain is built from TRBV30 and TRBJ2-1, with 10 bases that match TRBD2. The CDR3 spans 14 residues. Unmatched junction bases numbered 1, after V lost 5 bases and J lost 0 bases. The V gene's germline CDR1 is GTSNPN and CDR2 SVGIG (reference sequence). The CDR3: CAWGTSVSYNEQFF. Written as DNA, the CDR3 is TGTGCCTGGGGGACTAGCGTCTCCTACAATGAGCAGTTCTTC.